Below, 18 T cell receptor beta chains from the same sample are listed, as sequenced in a study of cytomegalovirus exposure and HLA in healthy donors. In the PCR, 60 Vbeta and 13 Jbeta primers were used. Clones were sequenced by immunoSEQ multiplex PCR, and TCRdb holds only the in-frame ones, with some missing. The top ten hold about 11% of the sample, which has some 130,000 clones, 82% seen once. Material: PBMCs. Every receptor here comes from a male donor in good health and CMV-seropositive.

The J gene is TRBJ2-7, the V gene TRBV19, with 7 bases matching TRBD2. The CDR3 extends over 16 amino acids. V trimming: 5 bases; J trimming: 3 bases; junction bases outside the gene matches: 13. Germline V CDR1 and CDR2: LNHDA, SQIVND (reference sequence). CDR3 DNA sequence: TGTGCCAGTAGTCCCTCCGGAGTAGCGGGCCTCTACGAGCAGTACTTC. This translates into CASSPSGVAGLYEQYF.

V is TRBV25-1 and J is TRBJ2-2, with 8 bases aligning to TRBD1. Germline CDR1 and CDR2: MGHDK and SYGVNS. With V trimmed by 3 bases and J by 2 bases, 5 bases remained unmatched. CDR3 length: 16 residues. The CDR3 region is CASSDTTGANTGELFF. The CDR3 region has the DNA TGTGCCAGCAGTGACACGACAGGGGCAAACACCGGGGAGCTGTTTTTT.

This clone was seen a handful of times. The chain joins TRBV30 to TRBJ2-5; maybe TRBD2 (5 bases). V was trimmed by 4 bases and J by 2 bases, leaving 8 bases between them. CDR3 size: 12 residues. Germline V gene sequence: CDR1 GTSNPN, CDR2 SVGIG (reference sequence). The CDR3 region is CAWKTGQETQYF. CDR3 nucleotides: TGTGCCTGGAAGACGGGGCAAGAGACCCAGTACTTC. The full variable domain, in which reference TRBV30 and TRBJ2-5 provide the parts outside the CDR3, is SQTIHQWPATLVQPVGSPLSLECTVEGTSNPNLYWYRQAAGRGLQLLFYSVGIGQISSEVPQNLSASRPQDRQFILSSKKLLLSDSGFYLCAWKTGQETQYFGPGTRLLVL.

J is TRBJ2-5 and V is TRBV5-1; D is unresolved. This CDR3 has 14 residues. Germline values: CDR1 SGHRS, CDR2 YFSETQ. V was trimmed by 4 bases and J by 3 bases, leaving 13 bases between them. DNA of the CDR3: TGCGCCAGCAGCCCCCTGGCCAGAAAAGAGACCCAGTACTTC. Translating gives CASSPLARKETQYF.

This rearrangement joins TRBV19 to TRBJ1-5, with 7 bases fitting TRBD1. CDR3 length: 13 amino acids. Germline V gives CDR1 LNHDA, CDR2 SQIVND (reference sequence). V dropped 3 bases and J dropped 9; count of bases not matched to a gene: 5. The CDR3 nucleotides are TGTGCCAGTAGTATTGGGCCAGGGGGGCCCCAGCATTTT. Amino acid sequence: CASSIGPGGPQHF.

The chain carries TRBV7-2 and TRBJ1-5, with D possibly being TRBD1 (6 bases). The length of the CDR3 is 13 residues. The V gene lost 4 bases and the J gene lost 6 bases, with 10 bases spanning the gap. Germline assignment: CDR1 SGHTA and CDR2 FQGNSA. The CDR3 sequence is CASSYTGSQPQHF. CDR3 nucleotide sequence: TGTGCCAGCAGCTATACAGGGAGTCAGCCCCAGCATTTT.

The V call is TRBV5-4, the J call TRBJ2-3; 12 nucleotides agree with TRBD2. The J segment lost 2 bases and the V segment lost 1 base, leaving 2 bases of the junction unmatched. Germline CDR1 reads SGHNT; CDR2 reads YYREEE (reference sequence). The length of the CDR3 is 16 residues. Here the CDR3 DNA reads TGTGCCAGCAGCTTGACTAGCGGGAGGCCCACAGATACGCAGTATTTT. It codes for CASSLTSGRPTDTQYF.

The rearrangement uses TRBV4-1 and TRBJ2-5; a weak D match, TRBD1 (5 bases). CDR1 is MGHRA, CDR2 YSYEKL, per germline. Trimming took 4 bases from V and 5 from J, leaving 11 bases between them. The length of the CDR3 is 13 residues. CDR3 nucleotide sequence: TGCGCCAGCAGCCGAACCCCAGGGGAGACCCAGTACTTC. Its protein product is CASSRTPGETQYF.

This clone appeared a few times. This chain uses TRBV6-4 with TRBJ1-3; D gene ambiguous. This CDR3 region has 13 residues. V was pared by 2 bases and J by 4 bases, with 6 bases between. Germline-derived CDR1 and CDR2 are MRHNA and SNTAGT. The CDR3 bases are TGTGCCAGCAGTGACAACGGGGGAAACACCATATATTTT. Amino acids: CASSDNGGNTIYF.

In this sample, this clone turned up a few times. This chain links TRBV7-9 with TRBJ2-1, with 9 positions matching TRBD1. This CDR3 has 14 amino acids. The V segment lost 6 bases and the J segment 7 bases; nucleotides outside the gene matches: 7. Germline V lookup: CDR1 SEHNR, CDR2 FQNEAQ (reference sequence). CDR3 nucleotide sequence: TGTGCCAGCAGGGCCCGGGACAGGGCGAATGAGCAGTTCTTC. Protein sequence: CASRARDRANEQFF.

This clone has just a few counts. This chain links TRBV19 with TRBJ2-1; 14 nucleotides match TRBD2. Germline values: CDR1 LNHDA, CDR2 SQIVND (reference sequence). The length of the CDR3 is 16 residues. The junction had 10 bases not matched to a gene; V was cut back by 6 bases and J by 9 bases. CDR3 amino acids: CASRAAGTSGRGEQFF. In DNA, the CDR3 is TGTGCCAGTAGGGCTGCCGGGACTAGCGGGAGAGGTGAGCAGTTCTTC.

The rearrangement links TRBV2 to TRBJ2-3, with a possible D match to TRBD2 (5 bases). Trimming left V 6 bases short and J 0 bases short, with 22 bases between. The germline CDR1 and CDR2 sequences are SNHLY and FYNNEI. CDR3 size: 18 residues. The CDR3 coding sequence is TGTGCCAGCAGCATTTCACGAGGAGGCGGGTCTAGCACAGATACGCAGTATTTT. The encoded protein is CASSISRGGGSSTDTQYF. The whole variable domain, filled in from reference TRBV2 and TRBJ2-3, reads EPEVTQTPSHQVTQMGQEVILRCVPISNHLYFYWYRQILGQKVEFLVSFYNNEISEKSEIFDDQFSVERPDGSNFTLKIRSTKLEDSAMYFCASSISRGGGSSTDTQYFGPGTRLTVL.

The V call is TRBV19, the J call TRBJ2-5; 7 bases are shared with TRBD1. The CDR3 runs to 12 residues. Germline trimming cut 5 bases from V and 7 bases from J; bases unmatched to any gene: 4. The germline V gene has CDR1 LNHDA and CDR2 SQIVND (reference sequence). The DNA for the CDR3 is TGTGCCAGTAGTGAGGGGGCCGGGACCCAGTACTTC. Residues: CASSEGAGTQYF.

This chain connects TRBV28 to TRBJ2-1; 11 bases are shared with TRBD2. The trim removed 6 bases at V and 8 bases at J, leaving 6 bases unmatched. CDR1 is MDHEN and CDR2 is SYDVKM in the germline V gene. CDR3 length: 14 residues. The CDR3, as DNA: TGTGCCAGCAGAACTAGCGGGAGTAGGTATGAGCAGTTCTTC. This encodes CASRTSGSRYEQFF. The full variable domain, in which reference TRBV28 and TRBJ2-1 provide the parts outside the CDR3, is DVKVTQSSRYLVKRTGEKVFLECVQDMDHENMFWYRQDPGLGLRLIYFSYDVKMKEKGDIPEGYSVSREKKERFSLILESASTNQTSMYLCASRTSGSRYEQFFGPGTRLTVL.

About this clone itself: One junction end does not reproduce the germline sequence, and a read error may be involved. This rearrangement joins TRBV7-9 to TRBJ2-2; possible D gene TRBD2, 6 bases. Germline assignment: CDR1 SEHNR and CDR2 FQNEAQ (reference sequence). The CDR3 has 16 residues. CDR3 loop: CSSSLPREKTTGELFF. CDR3 nucleotides: TGTTCCAGCAGCTTACCTCGGGAGAAAACCACCGGGGAGCTGTTTTTT.

This clone was seen just once. The chain carries TRBV9 and TRBJ2-6; the match to TRBD1 covers 7 bases. CDR3 size: 16 residues. J lost 2 bases, V lost 3 bases, and 5 bases had no gene match. Germline-derived CDR1 and CDR2 are SGDLS and YYNGEE. DNA for the CDR3: TGTGCCAGCAGCGCAGACAGGGAGACTGGGGCCAACGTCCTGACTTTC. Encoded protein: CASSADRETGANVLTF. The complete variable domain, with remaining parts taken from reference TRBV9 and TRBJ2-6, reads DSGVTQTPKHLITATGQRVTLRCSPRSGDLSVYWYQQSLDQGLQFLIQYYNGEERAKGNILERFSAQQFPDLHSELNLSSLELGDSALYFCASSADRETGANVLTFGAGSRLTVL.

The V and J genes are TRBV7-2 and TRBJ2-5, with D possibly TRBD2 on 6 matching bases. Germline CDR1 and CDR2: SGHTA and FQGNSA. The CDR3 loop spans 15 amino acids. Trimming took off 5 bases at V and 5 bases at J, with 18 bases between the two ends. This CDR3 reads CASSAPPGSGETQYF. Here the CDR3 DNA reads TGTGCCAGCAGCGCCCCCCCCGGGAGCGGGGAGACCCAGTACTTC.

V gene TRBV28 combines with J gene TRBJ2-1; 8 bases are a match to TRBD1. The V gene's germline CDR1 is MDHEN and CDR2 SYDVKM. CDR3 length: 15 residues. Unmatched junction bases numbered 7, after V lost 2 bases and J lost 7 bases. The CDR3 is CASSLGQGAWNEQFF. In nucleotides, the CDR3 is TGTGCCAGCAGTTTAGGGCAGGGGGCCTGGAATGAGCAGTTCTTC.